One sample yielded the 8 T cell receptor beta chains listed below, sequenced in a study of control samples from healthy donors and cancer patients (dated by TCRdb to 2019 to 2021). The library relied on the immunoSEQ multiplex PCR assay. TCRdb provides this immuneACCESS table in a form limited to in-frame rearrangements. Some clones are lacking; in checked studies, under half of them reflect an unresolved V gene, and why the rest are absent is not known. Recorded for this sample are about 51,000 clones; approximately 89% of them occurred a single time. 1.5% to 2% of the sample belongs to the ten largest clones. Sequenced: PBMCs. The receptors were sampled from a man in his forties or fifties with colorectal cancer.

CDR3 in DNA: TGTGCCAGCAGTTACTACACCGGGGAGCTGTTTTTT. Its translation is CASSYYTGELFF. The rearrangement uses TRBV27 and TRBJ2-2; D not resolved. This CDR3 has 12 residues. Germline V gene lookup returns CDR1 MNHEY and CDR2 SMNVEV (reference sequence). Between the trimmed V and J ends, which lost 4 bases and 3 bases, there was a span of 3 bases.

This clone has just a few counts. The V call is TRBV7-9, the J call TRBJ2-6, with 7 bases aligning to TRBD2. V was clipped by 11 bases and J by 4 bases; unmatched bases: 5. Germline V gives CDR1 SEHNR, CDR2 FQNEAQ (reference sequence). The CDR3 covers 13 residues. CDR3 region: CAGGVAGANVLTF. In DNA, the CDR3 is TGTGCCGGGGGGGTGGCCGGGGCCAACGTCCTGACTTTC. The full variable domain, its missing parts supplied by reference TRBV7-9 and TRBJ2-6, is DTGVSQNPRHKITKRGQNVTFRCDPISEHNRLYWYRQTLGQGPEFLTYFQNEAQLEKSRLLSDRFSAERPKGSFSTLEIQRTEQGDSAMYLCAGGVAGANVLTFGAGSRLTVL.

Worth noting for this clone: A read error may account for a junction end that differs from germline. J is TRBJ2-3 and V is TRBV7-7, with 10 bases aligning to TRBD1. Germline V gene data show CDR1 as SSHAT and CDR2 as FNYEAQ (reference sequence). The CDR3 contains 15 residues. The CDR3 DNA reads TGTGCTAGCAGCGCGGGGACAGGGGTCTCAGATACGCAGTATTTT. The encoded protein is CASSAGTGVSDTQYF. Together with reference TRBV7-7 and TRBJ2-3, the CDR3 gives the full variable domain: GAGVSQSPRYKVTKRGQDVTLRCDPISSHATLYWYQQALGQGPEFLTYFNYEAQPDKSGLPSDRFSAERPEGSISTLTIQRTEQRDSAMYRCASSAGTGVSDTQYFGPGTRLTVL.

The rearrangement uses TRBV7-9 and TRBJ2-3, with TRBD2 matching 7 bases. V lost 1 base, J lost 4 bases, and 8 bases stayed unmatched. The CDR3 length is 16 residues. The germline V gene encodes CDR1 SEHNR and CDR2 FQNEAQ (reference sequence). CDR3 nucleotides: TGTGCCAGCAGCTTAGAGGGAGGGAGGGACGCAGATACGCAGTATTTT. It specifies CASSLEGGRDADTQYF.

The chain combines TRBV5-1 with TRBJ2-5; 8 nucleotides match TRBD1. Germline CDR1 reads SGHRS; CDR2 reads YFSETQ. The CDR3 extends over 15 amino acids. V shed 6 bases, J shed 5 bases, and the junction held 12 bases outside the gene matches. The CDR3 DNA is TGCGCCAGCAACGATTGGGCAGGGGGCTCGGAGACCCAGTACTTC. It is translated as CASNDWAGGSETQYF.

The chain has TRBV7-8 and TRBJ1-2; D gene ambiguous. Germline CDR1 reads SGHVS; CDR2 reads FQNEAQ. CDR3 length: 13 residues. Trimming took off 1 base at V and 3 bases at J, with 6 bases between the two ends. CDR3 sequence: CASSLEGHYGYTF. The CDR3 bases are TGTGCCAGCAGCTTAGAGGGTCACTATGGCTACACCTTC.

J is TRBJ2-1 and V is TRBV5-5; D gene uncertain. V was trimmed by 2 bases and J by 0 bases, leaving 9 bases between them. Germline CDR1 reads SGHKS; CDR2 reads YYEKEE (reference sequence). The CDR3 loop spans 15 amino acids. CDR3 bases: TGTGCCAGCAGCTTAGAAGGCCGCTCCTACAATGAGCAGTTCTTC. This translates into CASSLEGRSYNEQFF.

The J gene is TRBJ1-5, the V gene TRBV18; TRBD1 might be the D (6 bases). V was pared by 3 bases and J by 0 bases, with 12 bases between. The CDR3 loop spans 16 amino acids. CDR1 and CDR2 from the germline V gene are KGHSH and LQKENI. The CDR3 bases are TGTGCCAGCTCACCCACCGGGACAAATAGCAATCAGCCCCAGCATTTT. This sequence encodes CASSPTGTNSNQPQHF.